The next 32 T cell receptor beta chains were all read from a single sample in a study of T cells after yellow fever vaccination (dated by TCRdb to the late 2010s). The method behind the library was 5' RACE. TCRdb names Illumina NovaSeq 6000 as the instrument used. TCRdb's own reprocessing of the public reads used fastp at Q25 and MiXCR and kept productive beta chains. Records with the same CDR3 protein are collapsed into one entry carrying the most frequent genes and DNA. For this sample there are under 400,000 distinct CDR3 sequences; 9.5% to 15% appear just once. In total, the top ten clones hold 2.5% to 4% of the sample. Read against the paper, the sample's treatment or condition label means: live attenuated yellow fever vaccine strain. Here the sequenced sample was CD4+ T cells sorted from PBMCs, taken 15 days after the yellow fever booster vaccination. The source of these receptors is a man between 18 and 29 years old who received the YFV17D yellow fever vaccine.

This clonotype was recorded a few times. This chain connects TRBV6-5 to TRBJ1-1, with D maybe TRBD1 (6 bases). Trimming took 5 bases from V and 1 from J, leaving 14 bases between them. The CDR3 has 15 residues. The germline V gene encodes CDR1 MNHEY and CDR2 SVGAGI. The CDR3 protein is CASSPGGRTNTEAFF. The CDR3 DNA is TGTGCCAGCAGTCCGGGGGGCAGGACGAACACTGAAGCTTTCTTT.

V gene TRBV6-5 combines with J gene TRBJ1-6, with unresolved D. CDR3 size: 13 residues. V was trimmed by 2 bases and J by 10 bases, leaving 9 bases between them. Per the germline V gene, CDR1 is MNHEY and CDR2 is SVGAGI. CDR3 amino acids: CASSYRRGSPLHF. The CDR3 nucleotides are TGTGCCAGCAGTTACCGACGAGGGTCACCCCTCCACTTT.

The DNA of the CDR3 is TGTGCCAGCAGTGAAGGAGGGGTACGGGATACGCAGTATTTT. Encoded protein: CASSEGGVRDTQYF. The chain is built from TRBV2 and TRBJ2-3; D possibly uses TRBD1 or TRBD2 (5 bases each). Per the germline V gene, CDR1 is SNHLY and CDR2 is FYNNEI. V lost 1 base to trimming and J lost 6 bases, with 11 bases between them. The CDR3 contains 14 residues. Based on the CDR3 plus reference TRBV2 and TRBJ2-3, the full variable domain is EPEVTQTPSHQVTQMGQEVILRCVPISNHLYFYWYRQILGQKVEFLVSFYNNEISEKSEIFDDQFSVERPDGSNFTLKIRSTKLEDSAMYFCASSEGGVRDTQYFGPGTRLTVL.

A few counts support this clonotype. The CDR3 DNA is TGTGCCAGCAGCTCCCCGGAACGGGGTGGCACAGATACGCAGTATTTT. Translating it yields CASSSPERGGTDTQYF. The chain uses TRBV7-3 and TRBJ2-3; D is possibly TRBD2 (5 bases). The V end was cut by 4 bases, the J end by 1 base, with 15 bases between. From germline, CDR1 is SGHTA and CDR2 FQGTGA. There are 16 residues in the CDR3.

The gene calls are TRBV12-3 or TRBV12-4 and TRBJ2-7; 12 bases map to TRBD2. There are 16 residues in the CDR3. Trimming removed 0 bases from V and 6 bases from J; junction bases left unmatched: 6. Written as DNA, the CDR3 is TGTGCCAGCAGTTTAGCCCTAGCGGGGGGGCTGAGCGAGCAGTACTTC. Translating it yields CASSLALAGGLSEQYF.

The chain joins TRBV6-5 to TRBJ2-7; D is possibly TRBD1 (6 bases). The CDR3 is 11 residues long. The ends were cut back, 6 bases at V and 6 bases at J, with 9 bases in the middle. The germline V gene encodes CDR1 MNHEY and CDR2 SVGAGI. CDR3 protein: CASRQGFEQYF. DNA of the CDR3: TGTGCCAGCAGACAGGGCTTCGAGCAGTACTTC.

A few counts support this clonotype. The chain couples TRBV20-1 to TRBJ1-1; D call uncertain. This CDR3 is 13 amino acids long. Between the trimmed V and J ends, which lost 4 bases and 4 bases, there was a span of 13 bases. From germline, CDR1 is DFQATT and CDR2 SNEGSKA (reference sequence). DNA of the CDR3: TGCAGTGCTAACGAGGTGGCTCGCACTGAAGCTTTCTTT. Residues: CSANEVARTEAFF.

The V and J genes are TRBV6-6 and TRBJ1-3; D remains ambiguous. The V end was cut by 0 bases, the J end by 0 bases, with 12 bases between. CDR3 size: 17 residues. Germline loops: CDR1 MNHNY, CDR2 SVGAGI (reference sequence). In nucleotides, the CDR3 is TGTGCCAGCAGTTACTCTTCAGACGCCCTCTCTGGAAACACCATATATTTT. Amino acids: CASSYSSDALSGNTIYF.

V and J are TRBV18 and TRBJ2-1; D gene ambiguous. Trimming removed 3 bases from V and 0 bases from J, with 9 bases in between. The CDR3 is 15 residues long. Germline CDR1 KGHSH, CDR2 LQKENI. The CDR3 is CASSPSRSSYNEQFF. CDR3 DNA: TGTGCCAGCTCACCCTCACGGAGCTCCTACAATGAGCAGTTCTTC.

This clonotype was picked up a small number of times. The chain couples TRBV18 to TRBJ2-7; the D gene is possibly TRBD2 (6 bases). This CDR3 spans 12 amino acids. Trimming left V 4 bases short and J 5 bases short, with 9 bases between. Per germline, CDR1 KGHSH and CDR2 LQKENI. CDR3 in DNA: TGTGCCAGCTCACAGGGGAGGAACGAGCAGTACGTC. It is translated as CASSQGRNEQYV.

The table lists this clonotype with many counts. The chain employs TRBV7-8 and TRBJ2-7; 8 nucleotides line up with TRBD1. Germline V lookup: CDR1 SGHVS, CDR2 FQNEAQ. The V segment lost 5 bases and the J segment 0 bases; nucleotides outside the gene matches: 3. The CDR3 has 14 amino acids. The CDR3 coding sequence is TGTGCCAGCAGCGCAGGGACAGGCTCCTACGAGCAGTACTTC. This translates into CASSAGTGSYEQYF.

This clonotype was seen ten or more times. The CDR3 loop reads CASSPTTQSSSGNTIYF. The DNA for the CDR3 is TGCGCCAGCAGCCCCACAACACAGTCGAGCTCTGGAAACACCATATATTTT. This chain links TRBV5-1 with TRBJ1-3; D call uncertain. CDR1 and CDR2 (germline): SGHRS, YFSETQ. V lost 4 bases to trimming and J lost 0 bases, with 17 bases between them. The CDR3 is made up of 17 amino acids.

In its sample, this clonotype was seen a few times. The rearrangement links TRBV7-9 to TRBJ2-3; possible D gene TRBD2, 5 bases. The CDR3 is made up of 14 amino acids. Germline CDR1 SEHNR, CDR2 FQNEAQ (reference sequence). The V end was cut by 5 bases, the J end by 5 bases, with 14 bases between. CDR3 sequence (DNA): TGTGCCAGCAGCAAACGGCAGGAGGTAGATACGCAGTATTTT. This encodes CASSKRQEVDTQYF.

This clonotype has just a few counts. The chain recombines TRBV7-9 with TRBJ1-1, with a weak D call TRBD1 (5 bases). The CDR3 loop spans 13 amino acids. V was shortened by 6 bases and J by 4 bases, with 12 bases between the two germline ends. CDR1 is SEHNR, CDR2 FQNEAQ, per germline (reference sequence). CDR3 region: CASRDSGGTEAFF. The CDR3 DNA sequence: TGTGCCAGCAGAGATTCGGGGGGCACTGAAGCTTTCTTT.

Many counts were recorded for this clonotype. V and J are TRBV5-4 and TRBJ2-7; TRBD1 aligns across 9 bases. V trimming: 4 bases; J trimming: 4 bases; junction bases outside the gene matches: 9. CDR3 size: 15 residues. Germline V gene sequence: CDR1 SGHNT, CDR2 YYREEE (reference sequence). The CDR3 bases are TGTGCCAGCAGCCTACCTGGGACAGGGACATACGAGCAGTACTTC. Amino acid sequence: CASSLPGTGTYEQYF.

This clonotype was observed at least ten times. V is TRBV7-2 and J is TRBJ1-1; TRBD1 might be the D (6 bases). Germline CDR1 SGHTA, CDR2 FQGNSA. V lost 3 bases and J lost 4, with 12 bases in between. CDR3 size: 14 residues. Here the CDR3 reads CASSFGGAGTEAFF. As DNA, the CDR3 is TGTGCCAGCAGCTTCGGGGGCGCGGGCACTGAAGCTTTCTTT.

The chain carries TRBV9 and TRBJ2-1, with TRBD2 as a possible D gene (6 bases). Germline V gene sequence: CDR1 SGDLS, CDR2 YYNGEE. The CDR3 contains 15 residues. Trimming pared 2 bases from V and 4 bases from J, leaving 13 bases between. The CDR3 here is CASSVMGGGYNEQFF. CDR3 DNA sequence: TGTGCCAGCAGCGTGATGGGGGGTGGATACAATGAGCAGTTCTTC.

In regard to this clonotype: A junction boundary mismatches the germline segment, possibly from a read error. The chain couples TRBV7-2 to TRBJ1-1, with TRBD1 matching over 8 bases. Germline V gene lookup returns CDR1 SGHTA and CDR2 FQGNSA. The CDR3 has 14 residues. The CDR3, as DNA: TGTGCCAGCAGCCCGGGACAGGTGAAGACTGAAGCTTTCTTT. It is translated as CASSPGQVKTEAFF.

The CDR3 sequence: CASRVEKLFF. The CDR3 nucleotides are TGCGCCAGCAGGGTTGAAAAACTGTTTTTT. J is TRBJ1-4 and V is TRBV5-1; the D is unclear. This CDR3 spans 10 amino acids. Germline V gene sequence: CDR1 SGHRS, CDR2 YFSETQ. V shed 5 bases and J shed 7 bases, with 3 bases lying between them. Supplemented by reference TRBV5-1 and TRBJ1-4, the full variable domain reads KAGVTQTPRYLIKTRGQQVTLSCSPISGHRSVSWYQQTPGQGLQFLFEYFSETQRNKGNFPGRFSGRQFSNSRSEMNVSTLELGDSALYLCASRVEKLFFGSGTQLSVL.

This clonotype was detected only a few times. The CDR3 sequence: CASSLIAGKIPDTQYF. The DNA of the CDR3 is TGTGCCAGCAGCTTAATAGCGGGAAAAATTCCAGATACGCAGTATTTT. This chain connects TRBV7-9 to TRBJ2-3; 8 nucleotides align to TRBD2. Trimming at V came to 2 bases and at J to 4 bases, leaving 8 bases not matched to a gene. CDR1 is SEHNR, CDR2 FQNEAQ, per germline (reference sequence). The CDR3 loop spans 16 amino acids.

This clonotype was recorded many times. This sequence joins TRBV7-2 and TRBJ2-5; 9 bases are a match to TRBD1. Germline V gene data show CDR1 as SGHTA and CDR2 as FQGNSA. The J segment lost 3 bases and the V segment lost 5 bases, leaving 7 bases of the junction unmatched. The CDR3 runs 15 residues. Here the CDR3 DNA reads TGTGCCAGCAGCCCAAACAGGGGGCGCGAAGAGACCCAGTACTTC. Translation gives CASSPNRGREETQYF. Looking up the rest from reference TRBV7-2 and TRBJ2-5 gives the full variable domain: GAGVSQSPSNKVTEKGKDVELRCDPISGHTALYWYRQSLGQGLEFLIYFQGNSAPDKSGLPSDRFSAERTGGSVSTLTIQRTQQEDSAVYLCASSPNRGREETQYFGPGTRLLVL.

This clonotype was seen a few times. The chain is built from TRBV7-8 and TRBJ1-5, with a weak D call TRBD1 (5 bases). This CDR3 comprises 15 residues. Trimming removed 5 bases from V and 5 bases from J, with 16 bases in between. Germline-derived CDR1 and CDR2 are SGHVS and FQNEAQ. This CDR3 reads CASSDSGFGDQPQHF. DNA of the CDR3: TGTGCCAGCAGCGACTCAGGGTTCGGGGATCAGCCCCAGCATTTT.

This clonotype came up a few times. The genes are TRBV9 and TRBJ1-2, with a possible D match to TRBD1 (5 bases). CDR1 is SGDLS, CDR2 YYNGEE, per germline. The ends were cut back, 4 bases at V and 4 bases at J, with 14 bases in the middle. This CDR3 contains 14 residues. DNA for the CDR3: TGTGCCAGCAGCCTCCTATCCGACAGCTATGGCTACACCTTC. Its translation is CASSLLSDSYGYTF.

This clonotype was observed a handful of times. The J gene is TRBJ2-1, the V gene TRBV19; 11 bases line up with TRBD2. The germline V gene has CDR1 LNHDA and CDR2 SQIVND (reference sequence). After removal of 5 bases from V and 5 bases from J, the junction contained 5 bases not matched to a gene. This CDR3 is 15 amino acids long. The CDR3 loop reads CASSARLAGHNEQFF. CDR3 coding DNA: TGTGCCAGTAGTGCACGACTAGCGGGACACAATGAGCAGTTCTTC.

The V and J genes are TRBV7-9 and TRBJ1-2; D is uncertain. Germline CDR1 SEHNR, CDR2 FQNEAQ (reference sequence). Trimming left V 10 bases short and J 8 bases short, with 17 bases between. This CDR3 has 12 amino acids. CDR3 sequence: CATTTGRGGYTF. CDR3 nucleotides: TGTGCCACCACGACCGGCCGGGGAGGCTACACCTTC.

The chain employs TRBV4-3 and TRBJ1-1; TRBD1 might be the D (6 bases). Germline V gene sequence: CDR1 LGHNA, CDR2 YSLEER. Deletions cut 0 bases from V and 5 bases from J, with 19 bases between. The length of the CDR3 is 17 residues. CDR3 protein: CASSQDARGGAGTEAFF. DNA of the CDR3: TGCGCCAGCAGCCAAGATGCTCGGGGGGGCGCGGGGACTGAAGCTTTCTTT.

This chain uses TRBV9 with TRBJ2-6; D is undetermined. Germline assignment: CDR1 SGDLS and CDR2 YYNGEE. This CDR3 contains 15 residues. Trimming pared 2 bases from V and 4 bases from J, leaving 10 bases between. The CDR3 DNA sequence: TGTGCCAGCAGCGTTGGGTGGTCGGGGGCCAACGTCCTGACTTTC. This codes for CASSVGWSGANVLTF. Complete variable domain (other parts from reference TRBV9 and TRBJ2-6): DSGVTQTPKHLITATGQRVTLRCSPRSGDLSVYWYQQSLDQGLQFLIQYYNGEERAKGNILERFSAQQFPDLHSELNLSSLELGDSALYFCASSVGWSGANVLTFGAGSRLTVL.

The sample holds many counts of this clonotype. The rearrangement links TRBV3-1 to TRBJ2-5; 15 nucleotides match TRBD2. The germline gives CDR1 LGHDT, CDR2 YNNKEL (reference sequence). The V and J ends lost 6 bases and 9 bases, in that order; junction bases with no gene match: 5. This CDR3 is built from 14 residues. CDR3 sequence (DNA): TGTGCCAGCAGGGGGACTAGCGGGGGGTCCTCCCAGTACTTC. As protein: CASRGTSGGSSQYF.

This clonotype was picked up many times. The J gene is TRBJ1-4, the V gene TRBV5-5; D not certain. The CDR3 contains 13 residues. Looked up from germline, CDR1 is SGHKS and CDR2 is YYEKEE (reference sequence). The V and J ends lost 4 bases and 6 bases respectively, with 10 bases between them. CDR3 loop: CASSPYVDEKLFF. CDR3 coding DNA: TGTGCCAGCAGCCCCTACGTGGATGAAAAACTGTTTTTT.

The chain carries TRBV5-1 and TRBJ2-1; no reliable D call. The V end was cut by 4 bases, the J end by 4 bases, with 9 bases between. The CDR3 spans 13 residues. Germline CDR1 SGHRS, CDR2 YFSETQ. The CDR3 loop is CASSRPGYNEQFF. Here the CDR3 DNA reads TGCGCCAGCAGCAGACCGGGTTACAATGAGCAGTTCTTC.

This clonotype has more than one count but fewer than ten. V usage is TRBV27 and J usage is TRBJ1-5; TRBD1 matches at 7 bases. V trimming: 5 bases; J trimming: 3 bases; junction bases outside the gene matches: 22. This CDR3 is built from 20 residues. Germline assignment: CDR1 MNHEY and CDR2 SMNVEV (reference sequence). The CDR3 DNA reads TGTGCCAGCAGTCCCAATCCCCGAATATGGACAGGAAAGTTCAATCAGCCCCAGCATTTT. It encodes CASSPNPRIWTGKFNQPQHF.

The CDR3 region has the DNA TGTGCCAGCAGCCCACTTGGCGGGGGAACCTACAATGAGCAGTTCTTC. Its translation is CASSPLGGGTYNEQFF. The rearrangement joins TRBV7-7 to TRBJ2-1; 7 positions match TRBD2. The CDR3 contains 16 residues. Germline CDR1 reads SSHAT; CDR2 reads FNYEAQ (reference sequence). Losses at the gene ends were 5 bases for V and 2 bases for J; bases not matched to a gene: 9. The whole variable domain, filled in from reference TRBV7-7 and TRBJ2-1, reads GAGVSQSPRYKVTKRGQDVTLRCDPISSHATLYWYQQALGQGPEFLTYFNYEAQPDKSGLPSDRFSAERPEGSISTLTIQRTEQRDSAMYRCASSPLGGGTYNEQFFGPGTRLTVL.